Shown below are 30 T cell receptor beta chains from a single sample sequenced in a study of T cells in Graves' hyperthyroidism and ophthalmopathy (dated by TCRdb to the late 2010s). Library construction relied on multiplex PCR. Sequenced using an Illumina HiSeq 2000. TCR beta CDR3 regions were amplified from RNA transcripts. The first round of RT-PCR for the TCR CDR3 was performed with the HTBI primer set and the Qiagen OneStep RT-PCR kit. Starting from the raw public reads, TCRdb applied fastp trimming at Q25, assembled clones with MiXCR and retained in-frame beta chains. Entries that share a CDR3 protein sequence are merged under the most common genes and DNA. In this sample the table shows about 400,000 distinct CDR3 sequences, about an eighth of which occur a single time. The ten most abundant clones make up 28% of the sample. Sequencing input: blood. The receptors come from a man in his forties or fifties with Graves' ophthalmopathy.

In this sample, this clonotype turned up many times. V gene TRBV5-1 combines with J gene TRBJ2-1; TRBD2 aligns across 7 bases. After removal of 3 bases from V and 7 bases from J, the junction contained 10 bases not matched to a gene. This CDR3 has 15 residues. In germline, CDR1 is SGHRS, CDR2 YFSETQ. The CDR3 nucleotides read TGCGCCAGCAGCTCGCAAGAACTGGGAGGGAATGAGCAGTTCTTC. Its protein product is CASSSQELGGNEQFF.

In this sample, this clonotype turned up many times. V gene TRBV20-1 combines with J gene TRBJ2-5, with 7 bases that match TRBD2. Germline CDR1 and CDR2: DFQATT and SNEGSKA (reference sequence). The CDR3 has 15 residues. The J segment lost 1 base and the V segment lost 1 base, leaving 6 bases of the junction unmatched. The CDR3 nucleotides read TGCAGTGCTAGAGGACCAGCGGGACGCCAAGAGACCCAGTACTTC. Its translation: CSARGPAGRQETQYF.

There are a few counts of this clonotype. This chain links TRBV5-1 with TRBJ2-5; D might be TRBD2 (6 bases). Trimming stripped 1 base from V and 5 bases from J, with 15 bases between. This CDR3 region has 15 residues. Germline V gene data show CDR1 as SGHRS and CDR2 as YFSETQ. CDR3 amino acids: CASSLSLASTETQYF. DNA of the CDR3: TGCGCCAGCAGCTTGAGTCTAGCGTCGACCGAGACCCAGTACTTC.

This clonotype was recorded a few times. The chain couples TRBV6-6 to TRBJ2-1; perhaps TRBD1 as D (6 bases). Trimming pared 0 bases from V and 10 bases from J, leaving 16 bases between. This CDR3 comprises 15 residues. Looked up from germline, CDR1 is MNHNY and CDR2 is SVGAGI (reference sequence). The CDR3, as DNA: TGTGCCAGCAGTTACTCGCGACGCAGGGGCGGGGAGCAGTTCTTC. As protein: CASSYSRRRGGEQFF.

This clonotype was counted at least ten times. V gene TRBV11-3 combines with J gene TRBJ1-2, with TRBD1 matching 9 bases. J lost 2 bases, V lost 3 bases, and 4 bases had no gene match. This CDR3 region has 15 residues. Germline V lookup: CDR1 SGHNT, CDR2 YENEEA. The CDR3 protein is CASSLGGQGNYGYTF. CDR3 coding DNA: TGTGCCAGCAGCTTGGGCGGACAGGGGAACTATGGCTACACCTTC.

CDR3 sequence reads: CASSTSGGGSEQFF. The CDR3 bases are TGTGCCAGCAGCACAAGCGGAGGGGGAAGTGAGCAGTTCTTC. J is TRBJ2-1 and V is TRBV7-2; D tentatively reads TRBD1 or TRBD2 (6 bases each). Germline V CDR1 and CDR2: SGHTA, FQGNSA. Deletions cut 5 bases from V and 9 bases from J, with 17 bases between. This CDR3 region has 14 residues. Filled out from reference TRBV7-2 and TRBJ2-1, the complete variable domain reads GAGVSQSPSNKVTEKGKDVELRCDPISGHTALYWYRQSLGQGLEFLIYFQGNSAPDKSGLPSDRFSAERTGGSVSTLTIQRTQQEDSAVYLCASSTSGGGSEQFFGPGTRLTVL.

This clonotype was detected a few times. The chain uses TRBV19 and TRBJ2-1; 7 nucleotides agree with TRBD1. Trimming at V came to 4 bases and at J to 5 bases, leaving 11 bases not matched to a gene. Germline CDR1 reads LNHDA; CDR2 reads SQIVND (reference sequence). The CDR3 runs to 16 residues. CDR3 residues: CASSKKGARMHNEQFF. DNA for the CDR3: TGTGCCAGTAGTAAAAAGGGGGCACGTATGCACAATGAGCAGTTCTTC.

The CDR3 is CASSYLSSSYNEQYF. CDR3 in DNA: TGTGCCAGCAGCTACTTGTCGAGCTCCTACAATGAGCAGTACTTC. The genes are TRBV7-9 and TRBJ2-1; no clear D. Near its end, the DNA agrees better with TRBJ2-7, so the J call may be wrong. The CDR3 is made up of 15 amino acids. Germline V gene sequence: CDR1 SEHNR, CDR2 FQNEAQ (reference sequence).

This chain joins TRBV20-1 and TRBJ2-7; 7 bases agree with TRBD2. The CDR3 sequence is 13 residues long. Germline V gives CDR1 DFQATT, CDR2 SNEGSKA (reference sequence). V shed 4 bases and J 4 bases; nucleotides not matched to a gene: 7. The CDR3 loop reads CSAILAAAYEQYF. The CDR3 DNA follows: TGCAGTGCTATTCTAGCGGCGGCTTACGAGCAGTACTTC.

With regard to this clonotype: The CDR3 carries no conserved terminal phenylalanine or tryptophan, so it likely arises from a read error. CDR3 nucleotide sequence: TGTGCCAGCAGTCCGGAGGACTACGAATACAATGAGCAGTTCCTC. The encoded protein is CASSPEDYEYNEQFL. The chain is built from TRBV2 and TRBJ2-1; D possibly corresponds to TRBD2 (6 bases). The CDR3 covers 15 residues. Trimming shortened V by 5 bases and J by 4 bases, and 15 bases separated the two germline ends. Per the germline V gene, CDR1 is SNHLY and CDR2 is FYNNEI.

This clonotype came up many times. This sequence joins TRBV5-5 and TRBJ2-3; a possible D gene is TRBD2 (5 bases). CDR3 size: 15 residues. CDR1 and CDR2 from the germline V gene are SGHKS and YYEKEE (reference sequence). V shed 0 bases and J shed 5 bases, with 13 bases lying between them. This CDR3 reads CASSLDVAAGDTQYF. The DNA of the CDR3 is TGTGCCAGCAGCTTGGACGTCGCGGCGGGAGATACGCAGTATTTT.

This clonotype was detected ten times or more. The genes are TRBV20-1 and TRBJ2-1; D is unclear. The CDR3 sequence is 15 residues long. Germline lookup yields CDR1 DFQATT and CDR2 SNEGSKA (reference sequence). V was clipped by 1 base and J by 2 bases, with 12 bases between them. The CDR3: CSARGGLGPYNEQFF. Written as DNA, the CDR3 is TGCAGTGCTAGAGGGGGTTTGGGTCCCTACAATGAGCAGTTCTTC.

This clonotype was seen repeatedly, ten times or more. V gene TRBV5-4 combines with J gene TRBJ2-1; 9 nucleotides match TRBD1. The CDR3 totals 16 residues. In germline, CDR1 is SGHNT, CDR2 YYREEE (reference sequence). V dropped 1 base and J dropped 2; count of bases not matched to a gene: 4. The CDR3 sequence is CASSLKGQGPYNEQFF. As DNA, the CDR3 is TGTGCCAGCAGCTTGAAGGGACAGGGCCCCTACAATGAGCAGTTCTTC.

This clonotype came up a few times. In nucleotides, the CDR3 is TGTGCCAGCTCACCACTCAGCCACGGTACGATCGGTGCCTATGGCTACACCTTC. It encodes CASSPLSHGTIGAYGYTF. The J gene is TRBJ1-2, the V gene TRBV18; D is undetermined. Germline loops: CDR1 KGHSH, CDR2 LQKENI. This CDR3 has 18 residues. V lost 1 base and J lost 4, with 22 bases in between.

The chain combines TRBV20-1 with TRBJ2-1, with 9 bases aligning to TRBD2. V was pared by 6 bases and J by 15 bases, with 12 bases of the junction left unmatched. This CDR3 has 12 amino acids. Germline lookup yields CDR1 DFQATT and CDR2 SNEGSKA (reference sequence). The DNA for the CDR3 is TGCAGTGCCCCAACCTATATGGGACTAGCGTTCTTC. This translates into CSAPTYMGLAFF.

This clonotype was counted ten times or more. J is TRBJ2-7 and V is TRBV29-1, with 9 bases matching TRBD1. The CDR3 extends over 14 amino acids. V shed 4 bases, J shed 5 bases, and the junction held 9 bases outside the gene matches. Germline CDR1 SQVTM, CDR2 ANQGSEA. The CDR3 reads CSVAGQGRIDEQYF. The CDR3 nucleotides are TGCAGCGTTGCGGGACAGGGTCGAATCGACGAGCAGTACTTC.

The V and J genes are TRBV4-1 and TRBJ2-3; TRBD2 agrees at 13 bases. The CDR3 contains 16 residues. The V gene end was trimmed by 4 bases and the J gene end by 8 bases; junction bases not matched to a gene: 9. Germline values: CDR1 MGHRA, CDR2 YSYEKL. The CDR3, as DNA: TGCGCCAGCAGCCGGACTAGCGGGAGTCAATCAGCTACGCAGTATTTT. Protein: CASSRTSGSQSATQYF.

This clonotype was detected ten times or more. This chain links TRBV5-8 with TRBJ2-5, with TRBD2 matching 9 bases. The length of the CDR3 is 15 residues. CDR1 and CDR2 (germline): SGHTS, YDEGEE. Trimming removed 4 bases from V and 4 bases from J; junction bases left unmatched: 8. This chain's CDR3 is CASSPQGLATETQYF. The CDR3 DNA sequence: TGTGCCAGCAGCCCGCAGGGACTAGCCACAGAGACCCAGTACTTC.

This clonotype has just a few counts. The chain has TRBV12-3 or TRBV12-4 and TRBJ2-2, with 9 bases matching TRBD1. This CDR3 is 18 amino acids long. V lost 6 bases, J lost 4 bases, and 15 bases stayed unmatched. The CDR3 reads CASSTKDRGGRSTGELFF. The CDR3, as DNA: TGTGCCAGCAGCACGAAGGACAGGGGAGGTAGGAGCACCGGGGAGCTGTTTTTT.

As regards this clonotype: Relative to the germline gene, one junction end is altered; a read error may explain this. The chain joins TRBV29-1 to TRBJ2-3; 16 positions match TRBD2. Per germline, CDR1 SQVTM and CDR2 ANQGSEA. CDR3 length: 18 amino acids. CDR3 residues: CSAPGLAGGRASIDTQYF. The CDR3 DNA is TGCAGTGCTCCGGGACTAGCGGGAGGGCGGGCGAGCATAGATACGCAGTATTTT.

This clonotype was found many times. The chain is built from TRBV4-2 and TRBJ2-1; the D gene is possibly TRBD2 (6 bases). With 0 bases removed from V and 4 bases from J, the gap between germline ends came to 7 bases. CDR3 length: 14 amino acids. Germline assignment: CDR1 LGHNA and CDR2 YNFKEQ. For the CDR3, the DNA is TGTGCCAGCAGCCAAGAGGCGGGGTACAATGAGCAGTTCTTC. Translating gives CASSQEAGYNEQFF.

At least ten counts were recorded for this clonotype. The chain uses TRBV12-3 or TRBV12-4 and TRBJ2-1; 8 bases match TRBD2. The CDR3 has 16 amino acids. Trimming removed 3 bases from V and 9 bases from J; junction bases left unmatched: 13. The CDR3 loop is CASSFRLAGLRGEQFF. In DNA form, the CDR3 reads TGTGCCAGCAGTTTTCGGCTAGCGGGTCTGCGGGGTGAGCAGTTCTTC.

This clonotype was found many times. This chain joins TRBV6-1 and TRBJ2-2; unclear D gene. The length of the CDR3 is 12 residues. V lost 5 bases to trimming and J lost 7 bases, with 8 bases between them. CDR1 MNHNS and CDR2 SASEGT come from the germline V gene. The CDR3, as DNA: TGTGCCAGCAGTCCGAGTGTCGGGGAGCTGTTTTTT. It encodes CASSPSVGELFF.

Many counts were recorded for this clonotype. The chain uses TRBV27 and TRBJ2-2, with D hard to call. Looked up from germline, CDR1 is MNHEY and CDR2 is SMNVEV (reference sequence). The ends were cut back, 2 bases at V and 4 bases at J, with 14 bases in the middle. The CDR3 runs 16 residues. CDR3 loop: CASSLGVRSPTGELFF. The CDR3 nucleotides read TGTGCCAGCAGTTTAGGGGTCCGAAGCCCCACCGGGGAGCTGTTTTTT.

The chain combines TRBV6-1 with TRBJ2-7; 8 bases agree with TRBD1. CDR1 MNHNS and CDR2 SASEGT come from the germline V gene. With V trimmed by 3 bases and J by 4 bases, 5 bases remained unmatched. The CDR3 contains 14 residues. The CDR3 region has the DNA TGTGCCAGCAGTGATTCAGGGGGCATTTACGAGCAGTACTTC. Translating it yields CASSDSGGIYEQYF.

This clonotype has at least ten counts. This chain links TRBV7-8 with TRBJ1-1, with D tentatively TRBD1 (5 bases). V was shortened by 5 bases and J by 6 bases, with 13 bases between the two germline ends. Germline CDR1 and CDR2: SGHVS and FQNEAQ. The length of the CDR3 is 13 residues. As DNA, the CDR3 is TGTGCCAGCAGCGGCAGGGTATTCTCTGAAGCTTTCTTT. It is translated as CASSGRVFSEAFF.

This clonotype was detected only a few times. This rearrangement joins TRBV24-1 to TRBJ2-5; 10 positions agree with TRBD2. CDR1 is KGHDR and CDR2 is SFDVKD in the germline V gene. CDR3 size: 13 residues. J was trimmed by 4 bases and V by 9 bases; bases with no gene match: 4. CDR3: CATGTSEGETQYF. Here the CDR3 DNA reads TGTGCCACCGGGACTAGCGAGGGAGAGACCCAGTACTTC.

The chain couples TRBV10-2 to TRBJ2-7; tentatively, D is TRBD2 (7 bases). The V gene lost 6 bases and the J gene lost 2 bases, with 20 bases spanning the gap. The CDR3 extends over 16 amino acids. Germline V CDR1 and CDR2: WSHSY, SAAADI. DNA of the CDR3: TGCGCCAGCAGGGGGGGGGGGCTGACGGGAACCTACGAGCAGTACTTC. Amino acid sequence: CASRGGGLTGTYEQYF.

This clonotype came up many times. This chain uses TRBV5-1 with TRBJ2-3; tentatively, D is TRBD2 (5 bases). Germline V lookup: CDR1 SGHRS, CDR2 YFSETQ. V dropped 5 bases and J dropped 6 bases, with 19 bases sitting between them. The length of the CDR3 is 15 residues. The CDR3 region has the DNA TGCGCCAGCAGATCCGACAAGCCGGGGTCGGATACGCAGTATTTT. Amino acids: CASRSDKPGSDTQYF.

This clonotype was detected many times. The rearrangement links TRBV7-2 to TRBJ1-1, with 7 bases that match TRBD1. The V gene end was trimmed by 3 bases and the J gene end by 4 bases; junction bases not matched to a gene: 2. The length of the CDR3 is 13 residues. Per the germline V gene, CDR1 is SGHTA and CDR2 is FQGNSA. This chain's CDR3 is CASSLTGSTEAFF. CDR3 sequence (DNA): TGTGCCAGCAGCTTGACAGGGAGCACTGAAGCTTTCTTT. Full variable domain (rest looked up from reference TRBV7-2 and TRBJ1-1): GAGVSQSPSNKVTEKGKDVELRCDPISGHTALYWYRQSLGQGLEFLIYFQGNSAPDKSGLPSDRFSAERTGGSVSTLTIQRTQQEDSAVYLCASSLTGSTEAFFGQGTRLTVV.